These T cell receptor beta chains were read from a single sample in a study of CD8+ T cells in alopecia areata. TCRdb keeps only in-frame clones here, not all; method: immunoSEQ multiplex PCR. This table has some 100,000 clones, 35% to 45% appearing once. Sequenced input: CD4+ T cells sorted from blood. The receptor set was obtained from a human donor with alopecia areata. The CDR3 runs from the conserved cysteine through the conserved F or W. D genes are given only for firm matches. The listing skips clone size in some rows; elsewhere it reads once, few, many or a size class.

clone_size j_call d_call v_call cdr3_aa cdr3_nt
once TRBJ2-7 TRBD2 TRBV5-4 CASSAGGGSGTEQYF TGTGCCAGCAGCGCCGGCGGGGGTAGCGGGACCGAGCAGTACTTC
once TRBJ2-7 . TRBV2 CASSVSPSSYEQYF TGTGCCAGCAGTGTCTCTCCTAGTTCCTACGAGCAGTACTTC
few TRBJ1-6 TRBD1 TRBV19 CATRDSMDGSPLHF TGTGCCACCCGGGACAGCATGGATGGTTCACCCCTCCACTTT
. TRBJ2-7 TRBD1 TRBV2 CASYGGQGYYEQYF TGTGCCAGTTACGGGGGACAGGGTTACTACGAGCAGTACTTC
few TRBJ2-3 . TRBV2 CASVGQQTDTQYF TGTGCCAGCGTTGGACAGCAAACAGATACGCAGTATTTT
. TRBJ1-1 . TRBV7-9 CASSLSGTEAFF TGTGCCAGCAGCTTGTCTGGCACTGAAGCTTTCTTT
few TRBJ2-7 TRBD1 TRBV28 CASSLVFDRGLVTGYEQYF TGTGCCAGCAGTTTAGTCTTCGACAGGGGGCTCGTGACCGGCTACGAGCAGTACTTC
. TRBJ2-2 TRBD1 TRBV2 CASREGAGTGELFF TGTGCCAGCAGAGAGGGGGCGGGCACCGGGGAGCTGTTTTTT
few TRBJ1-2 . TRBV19 CASRPIPGTLGSYTF TGTGCCAGTAGACCAATTCCCGGGACATTGGGGAGCTACACCTTC
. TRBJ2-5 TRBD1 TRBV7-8 CASSRRQGAETQYF TGTGCCAGCAGCCGTAGACAGGGGGCAGAGACCCAGTACTTC
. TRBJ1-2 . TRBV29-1 CSVEVVQGLDYGYTF TGCAGCGTTGAAGTGGTGCAGGGCCTGGACTATGGCTACACCTTC
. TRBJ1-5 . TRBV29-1 CSAGVASNQPQHF TGCAGCGCCGGAGTCGCGAGCAATCAGCCCCAGCATTTT
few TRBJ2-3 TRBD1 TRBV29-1 CSVGQGTSTDTQYF TGCAGCGTGGGACAGGGTACTAGCACAGATACGCAGTATTTT
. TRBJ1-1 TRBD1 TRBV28 CASSARYRGRTRNTEAFF TGTGCCAGTAGTGCCCGGTACAGGGGCCGCACCCGCAACACTGAAGCTTTCTTT
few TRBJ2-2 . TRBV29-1 CSVYTGELFF TGCAGCGTCTACACCGGGGAGCTGTTTTTT
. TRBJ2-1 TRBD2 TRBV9 CASSVSGGPYNEQFF TGTGCCAGCAGCGTTAGCGGGGGGCCTTACAATGAGCAGTTCTTC
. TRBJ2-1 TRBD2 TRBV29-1 CSLRILAAHYNEQFF TGCAGCCTAAGAATACTAGCGGCCCACTACAATGAGCAGTTCTTC
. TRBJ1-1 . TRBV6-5 CASSYSDRRTEAFF TGTGCCAGCAGTTACTCTGACAGAAGGACTGAAGCTTTCTTT
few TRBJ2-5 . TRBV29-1 CSVDSPSQETQYF TGCAGCGTTGATAGCCCGAGCCAAGAGACCCAGTACTTC
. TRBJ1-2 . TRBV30 CAWSRTGAAGYTF TGTGCCTGGAGTAGGACGGGGGCGGCTGGCTACACCTTC
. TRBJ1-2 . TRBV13 CASSSHPQGQSYGYTF TGTGCCAGCAGCTCTCATCCGCAGGGCCAATCCTATGGCTACACCTTC
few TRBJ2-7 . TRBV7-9 CASSLGEVREQYF TGTGCCAGCAGCTTAGGGGAAGTTCGCGAGCAGTACTTC
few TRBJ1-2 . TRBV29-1 CSVAYQGSGGYTF TGCAGCGTTGCCTACCAGGGGTCGGGTGGCTACACCTTC
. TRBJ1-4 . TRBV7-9 CASSPGTSGEKLFF TGTGCCAGCAGTCCGGGGACATCTGGTGAAAAACTGTTTTTT
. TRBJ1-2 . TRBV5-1 CASSSRTADYGYTF TGCGCCAGCAGCTCACGGACGGCCGACTATGGCTACACCTTC
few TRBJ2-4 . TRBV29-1 CSVAEPFRDRNIQYF TGCAGCGTTGCCGAACCTTTTCGGGACCGAAACATTCAGTACTTC
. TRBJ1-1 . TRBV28 CASSLARPTEAFF TGTGCCAGCAGTTTAGCCAGACCAACTGAAGCTTTCTTT
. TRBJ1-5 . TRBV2 CASAARGHQPQHF TGTGCCAGCGCTGCCAGGGGACATCAGCCCCAGCATTTT
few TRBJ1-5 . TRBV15 CATGGVSNQPQHF TGTGCCACCGGTGGGGTGAGCAATCAGCCCCAGCATTTT
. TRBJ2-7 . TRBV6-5 CASSARYDPTYEQYF TGTGCCAGCAGTGCCCGTTATGATCCCACGTACGAGCAGTACTTC
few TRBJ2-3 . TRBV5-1 CASSLRSSGLLTDTQYF TGCGCCAGCAGCTTGCGTTCAAGCGGGCTTCTCACAGATACGCAGTATTTT
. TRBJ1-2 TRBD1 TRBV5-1 CASSRDRADGYTF TGCGCCAGCAGCCGGGACAGGGCGGATGGCTACACCTTC
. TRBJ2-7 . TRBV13 CASSPDTNLLGEQYF TGTGCCAGCAGCCCCGACACGAACCTTCTGGGGGAGCAGTACTTC
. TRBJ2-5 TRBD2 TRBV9 CASSPGFSGASAQYF TGTGCCAGCAGCCCCGGGTTTAGCGGGGCTTCCGCCCAGTACTTC
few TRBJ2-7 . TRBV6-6 CASSYSPGASYEQYF TGTGCCAGCAGTTACTCCCCGGGGGCCTCCTACGAGCAGTACTTC
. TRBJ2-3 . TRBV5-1 CASSLDYPPVRGRTDTQYF TGCGCCAGCAGCTTGGATTATCCTCCCGTCCGGGGGAGGACAGATACGCAGTATTTT
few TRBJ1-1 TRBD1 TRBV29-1 CSARTGRGTEAFF TGCAGCGCTAGGACAGGGCGAGGCACTGAAGCTTTCTTT